Here is one T cell receptor (beta chain) with its context. No antigen is known for it. The record originates from a study of T cell responses to AZD1222 COVID-19 vaccine. Analysis merged second doses at about 4 or about 12 weeks. Generated by immunoSEQ multiplex PCR, the TCRdb table keeps only in-frame clones and is missing some. The table lists about 15,000 clones, around 89% of them singletons, with roughly 3% in the top ten. General study results and limits: In a largely white British group with more females than males, clonal diversity was possibly underestimated. There were vaccine-associated CD4 TCRs across spike, dominant at 160-218 and 743-854. Nearly half of spike-specific TCRs reportedly go after variant regions that carry no mutations.

This CDR3 comprises 13 residues. Per germline, CDR1 SGHTA and CDR2 FQGNSA. V was clipped by 5 bases and J by 3 bases; unmatched bases: 3. This TCR derives from an adult who received the AZD1222 COVID-19 vaccine. The rearrangement joins TRBV7-2 to TRBJ2-7, with 8 bases fitting TRBD1. This sample comprised peripheral blood, obtained 28 days after the second AZD1222 dose. CDR3 bases: TGTGCCAGCAGCGTGGGGACAGGCTACGAGCAGTACTTC. The encoded protein is CASSVGTGYEQYF. The full variable domain, its missing parts supplied by reference TRBV7-2 and TRBJ2-7, is GAGVSQSPSNKVTEKGKDVELRCDPISGHTALYWYRQSLGQGLEFLIYFQGNSAPDKSGLPSDRFSAERTGGSVSTLTIQRTQQEDSAVYLCASSVGTGYEQYFGPGTRLTVT.